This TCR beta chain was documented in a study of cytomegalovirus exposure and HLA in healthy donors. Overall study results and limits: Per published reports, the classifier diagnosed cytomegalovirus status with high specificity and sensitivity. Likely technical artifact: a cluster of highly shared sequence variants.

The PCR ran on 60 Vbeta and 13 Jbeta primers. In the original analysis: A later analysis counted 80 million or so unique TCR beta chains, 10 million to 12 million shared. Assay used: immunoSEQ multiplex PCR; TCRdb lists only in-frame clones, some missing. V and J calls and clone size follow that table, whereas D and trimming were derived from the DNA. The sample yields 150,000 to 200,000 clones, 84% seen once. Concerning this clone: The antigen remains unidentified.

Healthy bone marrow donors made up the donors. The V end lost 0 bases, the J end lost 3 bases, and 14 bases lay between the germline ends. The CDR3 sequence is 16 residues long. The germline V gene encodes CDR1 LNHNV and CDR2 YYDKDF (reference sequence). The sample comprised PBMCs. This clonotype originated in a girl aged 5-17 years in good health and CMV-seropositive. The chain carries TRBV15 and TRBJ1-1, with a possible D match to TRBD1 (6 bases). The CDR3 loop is CATSRDFRGSYTEAFF. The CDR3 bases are TGTGCCACCAGCAGAGATTTCAGGGGCTCCTACACTGAAGCTTTCTTT.